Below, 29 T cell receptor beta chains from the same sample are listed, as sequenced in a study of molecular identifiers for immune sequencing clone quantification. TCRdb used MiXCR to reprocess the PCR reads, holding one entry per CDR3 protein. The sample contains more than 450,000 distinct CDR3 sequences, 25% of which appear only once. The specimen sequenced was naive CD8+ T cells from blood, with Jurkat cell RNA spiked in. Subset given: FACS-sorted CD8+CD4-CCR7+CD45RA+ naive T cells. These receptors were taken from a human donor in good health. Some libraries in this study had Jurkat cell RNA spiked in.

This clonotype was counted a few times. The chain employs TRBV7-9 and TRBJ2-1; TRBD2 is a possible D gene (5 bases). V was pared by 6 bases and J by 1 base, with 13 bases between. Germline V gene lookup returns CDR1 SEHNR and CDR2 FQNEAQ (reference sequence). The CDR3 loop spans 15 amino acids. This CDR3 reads CASSDSEISYNEQFF. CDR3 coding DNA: TGTGCCAGCAGTGATAGCGAGATATCCTACAATGAGCAGTTCTTC.

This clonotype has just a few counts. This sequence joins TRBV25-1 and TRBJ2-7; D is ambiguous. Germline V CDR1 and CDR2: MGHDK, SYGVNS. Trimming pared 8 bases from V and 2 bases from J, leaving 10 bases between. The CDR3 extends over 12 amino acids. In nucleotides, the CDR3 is TGTGCCAGCTCGTACGCTCCCTACGAGCAGTACTTC. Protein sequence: CASSYAPYEQYF.

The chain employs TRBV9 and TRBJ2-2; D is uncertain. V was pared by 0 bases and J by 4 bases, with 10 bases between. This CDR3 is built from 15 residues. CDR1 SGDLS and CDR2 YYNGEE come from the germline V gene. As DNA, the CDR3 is TGTGCCAGCAGCGTAGGGTCCGGGTTCACCGGGGAGCTGTTTTTT. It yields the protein CASSVGSGFTGELFF.

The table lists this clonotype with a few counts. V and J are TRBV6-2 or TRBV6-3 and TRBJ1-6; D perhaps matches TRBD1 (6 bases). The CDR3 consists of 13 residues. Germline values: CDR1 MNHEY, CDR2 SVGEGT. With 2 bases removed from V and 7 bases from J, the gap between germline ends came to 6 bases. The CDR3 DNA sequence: TGTGCCAGCAGTTACACAGGGAATTCACCCCTCCACTTT. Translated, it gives CASSYTGNSPLHF.

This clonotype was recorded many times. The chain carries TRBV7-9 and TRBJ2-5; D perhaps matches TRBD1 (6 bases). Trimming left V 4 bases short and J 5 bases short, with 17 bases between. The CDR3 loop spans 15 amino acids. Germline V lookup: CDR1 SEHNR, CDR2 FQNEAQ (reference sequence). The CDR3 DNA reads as TGTGCCAGCAGCTCCATCTCGACAGGAAGGGAGACCCAGTACTTC. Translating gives CASSSISTGRETQYF.

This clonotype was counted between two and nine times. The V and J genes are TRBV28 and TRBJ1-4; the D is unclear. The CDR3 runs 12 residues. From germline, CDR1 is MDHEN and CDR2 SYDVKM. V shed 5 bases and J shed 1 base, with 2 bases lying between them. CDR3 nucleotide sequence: TGTGCCAGCAGTCTAACTAATGAAAAACTGTTTTTT. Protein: CASSLTNEKLFF.

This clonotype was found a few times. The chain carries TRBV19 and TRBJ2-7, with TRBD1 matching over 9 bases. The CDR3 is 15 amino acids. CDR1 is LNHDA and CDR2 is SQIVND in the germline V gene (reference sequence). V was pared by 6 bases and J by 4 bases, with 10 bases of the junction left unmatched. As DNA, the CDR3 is TGTGCCAGTAGCGCCGGGACAGGGACACCTTACGAGCAGTACTTC. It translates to CASSAGTGTPYEQYF.

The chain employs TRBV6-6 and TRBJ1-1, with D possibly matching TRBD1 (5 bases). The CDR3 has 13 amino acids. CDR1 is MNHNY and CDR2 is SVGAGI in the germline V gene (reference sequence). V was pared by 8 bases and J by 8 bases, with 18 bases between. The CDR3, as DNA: TGTGCCAGCGGGGGGTTAACCTCACCGGAAGCTTTCTTT. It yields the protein CASGGLTSPEAFF.

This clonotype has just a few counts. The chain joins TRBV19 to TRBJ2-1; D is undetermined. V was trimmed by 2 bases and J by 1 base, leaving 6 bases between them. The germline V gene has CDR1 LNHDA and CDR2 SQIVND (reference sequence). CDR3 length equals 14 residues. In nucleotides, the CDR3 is TGTGCCAGTAGTATATCATGGTCCTACAATGAGCAGTTCTTC. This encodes CASSISWSYNEQFF. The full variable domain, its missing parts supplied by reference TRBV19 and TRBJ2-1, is DGGITQSPKYLFRKEGQNVTLSCEQNLNHDAMYWYRQDPGQGLRLIYYSQIVNDFQKGDIAEGYSVSREKKESFPLTVTSAQKNPTAFYLCASSISWSYNEQFFGPGTRLTVL.

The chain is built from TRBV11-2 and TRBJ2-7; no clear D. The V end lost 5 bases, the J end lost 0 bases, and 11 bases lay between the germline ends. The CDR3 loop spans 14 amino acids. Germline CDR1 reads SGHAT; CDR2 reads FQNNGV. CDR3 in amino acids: CASSKYGASYEQYF. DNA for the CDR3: TGTGCCAGCAGCAAATACGGCGCCTCCTACGAGCAGTACTTC.

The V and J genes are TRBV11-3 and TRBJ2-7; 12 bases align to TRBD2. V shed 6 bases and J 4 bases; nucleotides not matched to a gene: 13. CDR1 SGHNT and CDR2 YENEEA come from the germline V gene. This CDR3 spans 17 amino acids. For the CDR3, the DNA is TGTGCCAGCAGATTAAGTTTAACCGGGACTAGCGGGTACGAGCAGTACTTC. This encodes CASRLSLTGTSGYEQYF.

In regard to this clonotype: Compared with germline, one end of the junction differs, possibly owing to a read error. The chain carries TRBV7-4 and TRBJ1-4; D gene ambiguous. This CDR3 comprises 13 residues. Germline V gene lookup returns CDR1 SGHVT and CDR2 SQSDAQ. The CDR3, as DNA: TGTTCCAGCAGCTTAGGGCCTGATCATAAACTGTTTTTT. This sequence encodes CSSSLGPDHKLFF.

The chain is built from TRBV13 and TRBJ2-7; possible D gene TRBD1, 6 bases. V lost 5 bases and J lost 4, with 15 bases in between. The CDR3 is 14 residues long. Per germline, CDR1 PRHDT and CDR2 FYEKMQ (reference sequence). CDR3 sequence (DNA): TGTGCCAGCAGCCAGGGGACACTGGGGTACGAGCAGTACTTC. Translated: CASSQGTLGYEQYF.

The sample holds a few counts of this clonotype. The CDR3 DNA reads TGTGCCAGCAGTTCAGGGATACGTGAAGCTTTCTTT. It is translated as CASSSGIREAFF. The genes are TRBV12-3 or TRBV12-4 and TRBJ1-1; D possibly corresponds to TRBD1 (5 bases). There are 12 residues in the CDR3. V lost 4 bases to trimming and J lost 7 bases, with 10 bases between them.

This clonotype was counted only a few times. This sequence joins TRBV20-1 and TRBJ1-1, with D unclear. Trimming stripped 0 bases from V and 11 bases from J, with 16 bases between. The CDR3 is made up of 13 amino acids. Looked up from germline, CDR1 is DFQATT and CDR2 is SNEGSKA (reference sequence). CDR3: CSARERGELGAFF. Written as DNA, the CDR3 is TGCAGTGCTAGAGAGAGAGGAGAACTGGGGGCTTTCTTT.

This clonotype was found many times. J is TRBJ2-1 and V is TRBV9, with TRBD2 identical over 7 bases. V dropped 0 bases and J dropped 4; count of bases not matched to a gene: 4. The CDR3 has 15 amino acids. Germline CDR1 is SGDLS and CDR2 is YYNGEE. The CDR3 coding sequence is TGTGCCAGCAGCGTAGCGGGGGGTTCTTACAATGAGCAGTTCTTC. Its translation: CASSVAGGSYNEQFF.

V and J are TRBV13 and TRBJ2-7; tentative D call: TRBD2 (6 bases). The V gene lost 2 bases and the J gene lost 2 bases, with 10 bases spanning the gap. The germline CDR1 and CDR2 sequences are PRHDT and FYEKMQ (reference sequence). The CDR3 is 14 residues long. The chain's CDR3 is CASSLFERAYEQYF. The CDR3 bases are TGTGCCAGCAGCTTATTCGAGCGGGCCTACGAGCAGTACTTC.

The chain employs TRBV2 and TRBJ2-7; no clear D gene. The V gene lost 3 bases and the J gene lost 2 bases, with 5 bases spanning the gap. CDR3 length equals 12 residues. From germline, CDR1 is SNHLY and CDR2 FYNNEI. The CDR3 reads CASSEPTYEQYF. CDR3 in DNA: TGTGCCAGCAGTGAGCCCACCTACGAGCAGTACTTC. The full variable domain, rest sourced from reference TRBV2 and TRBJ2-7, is EPEVTQTPSHQVTQMGQEVILRCVPISNHLYFYWYRQILGQKVEFLVSFYNNEISEKSEIFDDQFSVERPDGSNFTLKIRSTKLEDSAMYFCASSEPTYEQYFGPGTRLTVT.

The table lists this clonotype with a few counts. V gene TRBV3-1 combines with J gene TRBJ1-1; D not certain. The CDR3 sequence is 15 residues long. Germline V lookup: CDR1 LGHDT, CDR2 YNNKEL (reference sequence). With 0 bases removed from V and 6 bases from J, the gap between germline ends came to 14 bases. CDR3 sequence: CASSQERSSRAEAFF. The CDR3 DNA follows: TGTGCCAGCAGCCAAGAAAGGTCATCTCGGGCTGAAGCTTTCTTT. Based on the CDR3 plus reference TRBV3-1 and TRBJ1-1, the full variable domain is DTAVSQTPKYLVTQMGNDKSIKCEQNLGHDTMYWYKQDSKKFLKIMFSYNNKELIINETVPNRFSPKSPDKAHLNLHINSLELGDSAVYFCASSQERSSRAEAFFGQGTRLTVV.

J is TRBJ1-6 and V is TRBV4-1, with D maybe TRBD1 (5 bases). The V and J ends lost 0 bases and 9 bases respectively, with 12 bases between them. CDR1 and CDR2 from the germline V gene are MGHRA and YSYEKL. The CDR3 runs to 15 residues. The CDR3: CASSQDPGLSSPLHF. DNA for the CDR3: TGCGCCAGCAGCCAAGATCCGGGGCTGAGTTCACCCCTCCACTTT.

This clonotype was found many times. CDR3 sequence (DNA): TGTGCCAGCACTGTTCTCGGACTAGCGGGGGGCCCGGACGTACAAGAGACCCAGTACTTC. Protein sequence: CASTVLGLAGGPDVQETQYF. This chain uses TRBV25-1 with TRBJ2-5, with TRBD2 identical over 14 bases. The ends lost 7 bases at V and 2 bases at J; junction bases unmatched: 18. Germline loops: CDR1 MGHDK, CDR2 SYGVNS. This CDR3 spans 20 amino acids.

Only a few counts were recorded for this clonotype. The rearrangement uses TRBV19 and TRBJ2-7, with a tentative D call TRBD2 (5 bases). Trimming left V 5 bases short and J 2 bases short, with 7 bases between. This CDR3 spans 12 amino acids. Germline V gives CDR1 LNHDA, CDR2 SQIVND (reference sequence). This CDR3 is CASSGETYEQYF. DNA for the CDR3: TGTGCCAGTAGTGGGGAGACCTACGAGCAGTACTTC.

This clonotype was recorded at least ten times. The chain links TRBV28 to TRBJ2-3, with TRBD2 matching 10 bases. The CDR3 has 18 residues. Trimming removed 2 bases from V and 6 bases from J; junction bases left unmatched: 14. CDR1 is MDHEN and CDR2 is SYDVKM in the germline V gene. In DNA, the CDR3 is TGTGCCAGCAGTTTACCGGGCACTAGCGGGAATTTGGGCGATACGCAGTATTTT. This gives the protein CASSLPGTSGNLGDTQYF.

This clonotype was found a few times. CDR3 coding DNA: TGTGCCAGCAGTTACTCGGCCAGACCCTACGAGCAGTACTTC. Protein product: CASSYSARPYEQYF. The chain joins TRBV6-2 or TRBV6-3 to TRBJ2-7; no definite D call. Trimming shortened V by 0 bases and J by 2 bases, and 8 bases separated the two germline ends. The CDR3 covers 14 residues. The V gene's germline CDR1 is MNHEY and CDR2 SVGEGT.

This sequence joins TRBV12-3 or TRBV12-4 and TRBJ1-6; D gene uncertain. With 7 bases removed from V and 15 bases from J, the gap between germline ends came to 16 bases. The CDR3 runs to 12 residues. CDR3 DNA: TGTGCCAGCACTCAGCTAGGTGGAGGCCTCCACTTT. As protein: CASTQLGGGLHF.

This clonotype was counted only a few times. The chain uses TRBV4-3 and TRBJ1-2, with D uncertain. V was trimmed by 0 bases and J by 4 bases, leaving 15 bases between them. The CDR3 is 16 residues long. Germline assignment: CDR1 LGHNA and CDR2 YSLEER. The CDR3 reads CASSQDLGDEAYGYTF. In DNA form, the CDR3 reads TGCGCCAGCAGCCAAGATCTCGGCGATGAGGCCTATGGCTACACCTTC.

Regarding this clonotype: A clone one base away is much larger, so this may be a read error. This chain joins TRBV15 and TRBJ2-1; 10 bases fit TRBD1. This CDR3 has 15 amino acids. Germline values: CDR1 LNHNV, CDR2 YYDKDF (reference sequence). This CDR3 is CGTSIRDRGYNEQFF. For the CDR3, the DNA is TGTGGCACCAGCATACGGGACAGGGGTTACAATGAGCAGTTCTTC. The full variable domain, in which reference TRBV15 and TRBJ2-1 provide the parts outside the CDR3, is DAMVIQNPRYQVTQFGKPVTLSCSQTLNHNVMYWYQQKSSQAPKLLFHYYDKDFNNEADTPDNFQSRRPNTSFCFLDIRSPGLGDTAMYLCGTSIRDRGYNEQFFGPGTRLTVL.

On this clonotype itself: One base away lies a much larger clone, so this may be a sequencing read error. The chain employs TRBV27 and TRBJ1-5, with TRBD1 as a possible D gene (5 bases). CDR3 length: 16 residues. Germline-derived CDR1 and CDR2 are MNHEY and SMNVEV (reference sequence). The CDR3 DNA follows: TGTGCCAGCAGTCCCATACCGGGGCCGGGAAATCGGCCCCAGCATTTT. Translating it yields CASSPIPGPGNRPQHF.

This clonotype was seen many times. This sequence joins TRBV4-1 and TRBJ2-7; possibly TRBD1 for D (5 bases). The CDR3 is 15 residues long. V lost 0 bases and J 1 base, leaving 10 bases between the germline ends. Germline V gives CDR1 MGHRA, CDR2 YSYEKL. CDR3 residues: CASSQDQQESYEQYF. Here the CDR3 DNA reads TGCGCCAGCAGCCAAGACCAACAGGAGTCCTACGAGCAGTACTTC.